Reported below is one T cell receptor beta chain. Using RNA transcripts, the TCR beta CDR3 regions were amplified. HTBI-primed first-round RT-PCR preceded second-round multiplex PCR. Each CDR3 protein is one row after TCRdb ran MiXCR on the multiplex PCR reads. Among hundreds of thousands of distinct CDR3 sequences listed, about 21% were seen once. This specimen comes from a study of Graves' ophthalmopathy and Graves' hyperthyroidism. Germline V gene sequence: CDR1 MNHNS, CDR2 SASEGT. Trimming shortened V by 7 bases and J by 4 bases, and 17 bases separated the two germline ends. The CDR3 is 15 residues long.

This clonotype originated in a woman younger than 30 with stable Graves' hyperthyroidism. The V call is TRBV6-1, the J call TRBJ1-3, with D possibly matching TRBD1 (6 bases). The material sequenced was peripheral blood. Written as DNA, the CDR3 is TGTGCCAGCATCAAACAGGGATTTAAAGGAAACACCATATATTTT. This gives the protein CASIKQGFKGNTIYF.